The present entry profiles one T cell receptor beta chain with its context. Its specificity is not known. Per the germline V gene, CDR1 is SEHNR and CDR2 is FQNEAQ (reference sequence). V dropped 2 bases and J dropped 4 bases, with 12 bases sitting between them. The CDR3 loop spans 14 amino acids. This sample is drawn from a study of cytomegalovirus exposure and HLA in healthy donors. Findings and caveats of the study: In a later analysis, most CMV-associated TCR beta chains appeared HLA-restricted. Across donors, sequencing depth was assumed by presence/absence analyses to be roughly uniform. Productive rates of about 87% or about 30% were seen for most TCR beta V segments in an earlier analysis.

With 60 Vbeta and 13 Jbeta primers, the PCR was carried out. Here immunoSEQ multiplex PCR was the method, and the copy in TCRdb shows in-frame clones only, minus some. This sample carries 220,000 or so clones, almost 80% of them seen once, and the ten largest clones take around 3.9%. The rearrangement uses TRBV7-9 and TRBJ2-7, with TRBD1 as a possible D gene (6 bases). The receptor was isolated from a male donor in good health and CMV-seronegative. What was sequenced was PBMCs. For the CDR3, the DNA is TGTGCCAGCAGCTTACTACAGGGAATATACGAGCAGTACTTC. Translated, it gives CASSLLQGIYEQYF.